The clone carrying this T cell receptor (beta chain) was seen only a few times. With a J-beta primer mix and a sample-barcoded 5' primer, a second PCR ran about 7 to 11 cycles. One entry per CDR3 protein results from TCRdb running MiXCR on the 5' RACE reads. This sample has some 1.5 million distinct CDR3 sequences, with under 30% found just once. Trimming took 4 bases from V and 7 from J, leaving 13 bases between them. Per the germline V gene, CDR1 is MNHNY and CDR2 is SVGAGI (reference sequence). CDR3 length: 13 residues. The source of the sample is a study of blood T cells in healthy people across ages.

The sequencing input was blood. This receptor was obtained from a woman in her twenties or thirties in good health. The chain couples TRBV6-6 to TRBJ1-2; D is undetermined. CDR3 sequence reads: CASSSEVGSGYTF. The CDR3 DNA is TGTGCCAGCAGTTCCGAGGTTGGGAGTGGCTACACCTTC.